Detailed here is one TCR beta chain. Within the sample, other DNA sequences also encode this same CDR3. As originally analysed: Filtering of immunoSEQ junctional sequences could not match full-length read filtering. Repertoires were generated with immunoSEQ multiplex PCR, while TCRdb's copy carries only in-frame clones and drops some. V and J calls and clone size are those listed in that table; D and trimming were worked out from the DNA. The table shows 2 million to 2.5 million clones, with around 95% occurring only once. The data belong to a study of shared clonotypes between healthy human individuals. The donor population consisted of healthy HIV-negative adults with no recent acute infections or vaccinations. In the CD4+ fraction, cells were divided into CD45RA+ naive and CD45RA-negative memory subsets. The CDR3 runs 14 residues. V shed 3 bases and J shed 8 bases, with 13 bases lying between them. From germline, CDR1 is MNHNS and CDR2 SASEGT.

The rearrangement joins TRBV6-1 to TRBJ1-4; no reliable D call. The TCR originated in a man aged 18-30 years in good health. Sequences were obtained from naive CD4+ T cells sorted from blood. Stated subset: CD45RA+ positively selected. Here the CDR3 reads CASSEGGLGEKLFF. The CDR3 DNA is TGTGCCAGCAGTGAGGGTGGATTAGGGGAAAAACTGTTTTTT.